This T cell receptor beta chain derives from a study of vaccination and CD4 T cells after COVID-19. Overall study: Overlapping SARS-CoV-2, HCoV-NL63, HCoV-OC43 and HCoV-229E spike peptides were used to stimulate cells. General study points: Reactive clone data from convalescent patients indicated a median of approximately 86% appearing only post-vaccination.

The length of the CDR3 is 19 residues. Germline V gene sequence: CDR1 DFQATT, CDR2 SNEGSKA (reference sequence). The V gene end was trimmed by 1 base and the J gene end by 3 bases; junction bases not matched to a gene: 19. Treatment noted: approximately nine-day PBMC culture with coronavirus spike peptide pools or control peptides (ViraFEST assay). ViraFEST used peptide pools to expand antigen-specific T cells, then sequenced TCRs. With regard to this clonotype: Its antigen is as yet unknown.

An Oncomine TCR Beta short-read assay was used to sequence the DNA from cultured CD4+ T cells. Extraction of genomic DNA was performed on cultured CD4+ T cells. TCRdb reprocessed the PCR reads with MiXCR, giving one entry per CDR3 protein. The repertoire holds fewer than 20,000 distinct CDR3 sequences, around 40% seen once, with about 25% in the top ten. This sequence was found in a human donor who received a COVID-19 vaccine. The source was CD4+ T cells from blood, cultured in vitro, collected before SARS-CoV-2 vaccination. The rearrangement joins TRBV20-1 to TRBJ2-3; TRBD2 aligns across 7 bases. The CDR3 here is CSARGQFLQSGVGTDTQYF. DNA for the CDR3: TGCAGTGCTAGAGGTCAATTCCTCCAAAGCGGGGTTGGTACAGATACGCAGTATTTT.